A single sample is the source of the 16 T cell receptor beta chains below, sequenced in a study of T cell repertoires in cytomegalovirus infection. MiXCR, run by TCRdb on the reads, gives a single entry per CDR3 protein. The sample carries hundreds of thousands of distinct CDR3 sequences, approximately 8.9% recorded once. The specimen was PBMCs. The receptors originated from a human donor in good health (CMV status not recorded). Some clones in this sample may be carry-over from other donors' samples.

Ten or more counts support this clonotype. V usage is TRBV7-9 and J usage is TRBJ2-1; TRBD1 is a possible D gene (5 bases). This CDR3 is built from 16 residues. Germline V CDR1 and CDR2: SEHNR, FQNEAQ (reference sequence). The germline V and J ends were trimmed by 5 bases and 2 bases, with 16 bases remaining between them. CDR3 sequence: CASSKRTLTTYNEQFF. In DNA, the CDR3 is TGTGCCAGCAGCAAGAGGACACTTACTACCTACAATGAGCAGTTCTTC.

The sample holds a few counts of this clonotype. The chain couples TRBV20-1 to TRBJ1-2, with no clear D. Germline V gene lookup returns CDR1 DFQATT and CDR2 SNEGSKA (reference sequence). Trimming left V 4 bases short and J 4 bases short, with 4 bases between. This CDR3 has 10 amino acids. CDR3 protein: CSAISYGYTF. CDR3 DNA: TGCAGTGCTATCAGCTATGGCTACACCTTC.

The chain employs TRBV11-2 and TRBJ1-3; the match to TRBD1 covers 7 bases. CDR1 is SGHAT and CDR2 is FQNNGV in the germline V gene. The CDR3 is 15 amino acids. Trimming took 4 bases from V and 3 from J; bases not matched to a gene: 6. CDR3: CASSYRQGGGNTIYF. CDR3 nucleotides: TGTGCCAGCAGCTATCGACAGGGTGGTGGAAACACCATATATTTT.

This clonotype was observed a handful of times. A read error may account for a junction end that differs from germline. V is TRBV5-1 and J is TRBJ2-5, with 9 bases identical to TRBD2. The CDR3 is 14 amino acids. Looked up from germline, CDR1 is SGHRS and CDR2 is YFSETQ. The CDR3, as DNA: TGTGCCAGCAGCTTGCGGGGGGGAGTGGAGACCCAGTACTTC. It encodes CASSLRGGVETQYF.

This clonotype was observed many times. CDR3 region: CATSPGLASGTGELFF. In DNA form, the CDR3 reads TGCGCCACCTCCCCCGGGCTAGCATCTGGCACCGGGGAGCTGTTTTTT. This chain links TRBV5-1 with TRBJ2-2, with D perhaps TRBD2 (5 bases). The germline gives CDR1 SGHRS, CDR2 YFSETQ. V gave up 9 bases and J gave up 4 bases, with 22 bases separating them. The CDR3 is 16 amino acids.

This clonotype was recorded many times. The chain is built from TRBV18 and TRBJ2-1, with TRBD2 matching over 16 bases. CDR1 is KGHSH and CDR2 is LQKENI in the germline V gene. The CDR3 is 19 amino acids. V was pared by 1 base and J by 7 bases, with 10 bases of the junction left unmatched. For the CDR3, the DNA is TGTGCCAGCTCACCACGGACACCGGGACTAGCGGGGGGGCCGAATGAGCAGTTCTTC. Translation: CASSPRTPGLAGGPNEQFF. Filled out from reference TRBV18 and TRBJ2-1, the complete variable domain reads NAGVMQNPRHLVRRRGQEARLRCSPMKGHSHVYWYRQLPEEGLKFMVYLQKENIIDESGMPKERFSAEFPKEGPSILRIQQVVRGDSAAYFCASSPRTPGLAGGPNEQFFGPGTRLTVL.

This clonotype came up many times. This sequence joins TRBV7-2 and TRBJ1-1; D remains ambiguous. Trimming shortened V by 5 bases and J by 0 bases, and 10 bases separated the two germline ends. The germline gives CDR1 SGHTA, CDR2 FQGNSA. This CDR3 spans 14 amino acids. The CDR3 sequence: CASSPAMMNTEAFF. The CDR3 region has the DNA TGTGCCAGCAGCCCCGCCATGATGAACACTGAAGCTTTCTTT.

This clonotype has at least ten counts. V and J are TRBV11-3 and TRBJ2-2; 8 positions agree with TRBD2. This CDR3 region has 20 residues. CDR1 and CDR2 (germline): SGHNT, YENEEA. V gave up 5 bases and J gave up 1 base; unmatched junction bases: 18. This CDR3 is CASSPTKAALAGRNTGELFF. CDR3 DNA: TGTGCCAGCAGCCCAACCAAGGCTGCTTTAGCGGGGAGGAACACCGGGGAGCTGTTTTTT.

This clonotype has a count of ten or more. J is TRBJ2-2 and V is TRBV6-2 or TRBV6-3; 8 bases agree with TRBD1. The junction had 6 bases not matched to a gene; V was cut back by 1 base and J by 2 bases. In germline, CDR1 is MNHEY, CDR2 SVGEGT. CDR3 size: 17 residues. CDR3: CASSYFLDRGNTGELFF. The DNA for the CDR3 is TGTGCCAGCAGTTACTTCCTCGACAGGGGAAACACCGGGGAGCTGTTTTTT.

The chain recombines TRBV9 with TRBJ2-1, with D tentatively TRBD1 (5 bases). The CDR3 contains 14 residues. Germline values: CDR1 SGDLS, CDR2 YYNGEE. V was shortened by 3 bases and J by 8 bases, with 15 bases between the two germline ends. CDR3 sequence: CASSGSPTEYEQFF. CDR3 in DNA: TGTGCCAGCAGCGGATCCCCGACAGAATATGAGCAGTTCTTC. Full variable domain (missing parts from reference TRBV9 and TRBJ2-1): DSGVTQTPKHLITATGQRVTLRCSPRSGDLSVYWYQQSLDQGLQFLIQYYNGEERAKGNILERFSAQQFPDLHSELNLSSLELGDSALYFCASSGSPTEYEQFFGPGTRLTVL.

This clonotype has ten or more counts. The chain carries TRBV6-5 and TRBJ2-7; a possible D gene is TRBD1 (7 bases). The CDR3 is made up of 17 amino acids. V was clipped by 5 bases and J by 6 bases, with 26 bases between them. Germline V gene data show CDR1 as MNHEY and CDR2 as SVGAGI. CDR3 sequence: CASSPRGRRGQVGEQYF. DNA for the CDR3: TGTGCCAGCAGTCCCCGGGGGAGGAGGGGGCAAGTCGGCGAGCAGTACTTC.

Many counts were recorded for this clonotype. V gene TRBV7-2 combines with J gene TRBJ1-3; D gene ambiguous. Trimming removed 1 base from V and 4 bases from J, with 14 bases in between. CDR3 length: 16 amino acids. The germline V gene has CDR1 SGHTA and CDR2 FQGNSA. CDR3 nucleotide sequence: TGTGCCAGCAGCTTAGACGGCGCTAGAGGAGGAAACACCATATATTTT. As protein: CASSLDGARGGNTIYF.

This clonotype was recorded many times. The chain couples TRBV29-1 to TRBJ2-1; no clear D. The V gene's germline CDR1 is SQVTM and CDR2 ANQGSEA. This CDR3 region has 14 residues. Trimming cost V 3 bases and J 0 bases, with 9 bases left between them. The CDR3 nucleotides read TGCAGCGTTGAGGGCGGTACCTCCTACAATGAGCAGTTCTTC. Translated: CSVEGGTSYNEQFF.

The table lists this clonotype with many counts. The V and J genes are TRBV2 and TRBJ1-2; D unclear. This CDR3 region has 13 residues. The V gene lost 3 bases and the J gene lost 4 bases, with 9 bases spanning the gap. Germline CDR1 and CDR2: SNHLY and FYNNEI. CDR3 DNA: TGTGCCAGCAGTGATTTGGGCTCCTATGGCTACACCTTC. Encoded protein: CASSDLGSYGYTF. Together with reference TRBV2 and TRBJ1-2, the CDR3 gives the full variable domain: EPEVTQTPSHQVTQMGQEVILRCVPISNHLYFYWYRQILGQKVEFLVSFYNNEISEKSEIFDDQFSVERPDGSNFTLKIRSTKLEDSAMYFCASSDLGSYGYTFGSGTRLTVV.

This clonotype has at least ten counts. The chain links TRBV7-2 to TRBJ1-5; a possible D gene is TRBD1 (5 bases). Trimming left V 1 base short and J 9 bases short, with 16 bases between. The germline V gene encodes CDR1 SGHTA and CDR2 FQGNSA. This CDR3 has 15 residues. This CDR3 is CASSLGQGTLRPQHF. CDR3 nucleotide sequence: TGTGCCAGCAGCTTAGGCCAGGGAACTTTGCGGCCCCAGCATTTT. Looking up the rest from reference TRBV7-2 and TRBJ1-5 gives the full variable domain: GAGVSQSPSNKVTEKGKDVELRCDPISGHTALYWYRQSLGQGLEFLIYFQGNSAPDKSGLPSDRFSAERTGGSVSTLTIQRTQQEDSAVYLCASSLGQGTLRPQHFGDGTRLSIL.

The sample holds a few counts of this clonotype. The CDR3 region is CASTGGQVDTQYF. DNA of the CDR3: TGTGCCAGTACGGGGGGCCAGGTAGATACGCAGTATTTT. The chain combines TRBV19 with TRBJ2-3; possibly TRBD2 for D (7 bases). Trimming pared 7 bases from V and 5 bases from J, leaving 13 bases between. This CDR3 region has 13 residues. Germline values: CDR1 LNHDA, CDR2 SQIVND (reference sequence).